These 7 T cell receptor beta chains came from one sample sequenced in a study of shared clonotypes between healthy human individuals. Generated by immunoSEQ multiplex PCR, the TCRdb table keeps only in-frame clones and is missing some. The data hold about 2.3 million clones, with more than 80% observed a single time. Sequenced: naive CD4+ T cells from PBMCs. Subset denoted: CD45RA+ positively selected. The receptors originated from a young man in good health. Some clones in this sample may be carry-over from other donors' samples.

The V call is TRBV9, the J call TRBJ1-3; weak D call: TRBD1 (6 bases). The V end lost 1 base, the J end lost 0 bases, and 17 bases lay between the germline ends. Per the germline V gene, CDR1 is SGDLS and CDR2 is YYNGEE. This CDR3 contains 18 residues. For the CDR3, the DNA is TGTGCCAGCAGCGTATCCGGGGGGCAGGAATTCTCTGGAAACACCATATATTTT. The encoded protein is CASSVSGGQEFSGNTIYF.

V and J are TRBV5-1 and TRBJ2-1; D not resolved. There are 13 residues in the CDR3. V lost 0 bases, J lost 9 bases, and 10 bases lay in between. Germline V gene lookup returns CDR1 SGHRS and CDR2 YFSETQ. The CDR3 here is CASSLDSAAEQFF. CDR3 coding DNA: TGCGCCAGCAGCTTGGATTCGGCGGCTGAGCAGTTCTTC.

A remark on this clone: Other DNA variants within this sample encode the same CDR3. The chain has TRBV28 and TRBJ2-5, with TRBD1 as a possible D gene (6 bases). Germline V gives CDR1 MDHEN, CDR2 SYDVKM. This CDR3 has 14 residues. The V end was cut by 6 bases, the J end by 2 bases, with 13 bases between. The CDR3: CASSLPGQQETQYF. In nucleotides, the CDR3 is TGTGCCAGCAGCCTGCCCGGACAGCAAGAGACCCAGTACTTC.

CDR3 DNA sequence: TGTGCCAGCAGCTTGGGGGGACGGGAGAGCTCCTACAATGAGCAGTTCTTC. Encoded protein: CASSLGGRESSYNEQFF. The V and J genes are TRBV5-4 and TRBJ2-1; D may be TRBD2 (6 bases). V lost 0 bases, J lost 0 bases, and 13 bases lay in between. The CDR3 covers 17 residues. Germline assignment: CDR1 SGHNT and CDR2 YYREEE (reference sequence).

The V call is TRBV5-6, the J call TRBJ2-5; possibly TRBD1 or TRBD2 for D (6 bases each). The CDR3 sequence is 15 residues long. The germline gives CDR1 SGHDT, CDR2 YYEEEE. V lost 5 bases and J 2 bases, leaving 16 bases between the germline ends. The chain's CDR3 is CASRGAGSGQETQYF. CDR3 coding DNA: TGTGCCAGCAGGGGGGCCGGGAGCGGGCAAGAGACCCAGTACTTC.

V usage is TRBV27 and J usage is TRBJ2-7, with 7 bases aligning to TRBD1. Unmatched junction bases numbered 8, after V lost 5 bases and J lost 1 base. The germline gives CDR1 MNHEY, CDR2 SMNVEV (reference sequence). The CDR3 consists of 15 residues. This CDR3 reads CASSPRGRGSYEQYF. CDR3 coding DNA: TGTGCCAGCAGTCCCCGGGGCAGGGGGTCCTACGAGCAGTACTTC.

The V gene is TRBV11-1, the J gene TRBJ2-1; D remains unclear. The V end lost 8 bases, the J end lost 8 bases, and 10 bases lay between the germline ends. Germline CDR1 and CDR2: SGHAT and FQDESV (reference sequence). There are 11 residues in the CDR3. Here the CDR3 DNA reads TGTGCCAGCGGGCAGAGAGATGAGCAGTTCTTC. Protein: CASGQRDEQFF. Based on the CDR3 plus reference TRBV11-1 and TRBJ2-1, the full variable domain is EAEVAQSPRYKITEKSQAVAFWCDPISGHATLYWYRQILGQGPELLVQFQDESVVDDSQLPKDRFSAERLKGVDSTLKIQPAELGDSAMYLCASGQRDEQFFGPGTRLTVL.